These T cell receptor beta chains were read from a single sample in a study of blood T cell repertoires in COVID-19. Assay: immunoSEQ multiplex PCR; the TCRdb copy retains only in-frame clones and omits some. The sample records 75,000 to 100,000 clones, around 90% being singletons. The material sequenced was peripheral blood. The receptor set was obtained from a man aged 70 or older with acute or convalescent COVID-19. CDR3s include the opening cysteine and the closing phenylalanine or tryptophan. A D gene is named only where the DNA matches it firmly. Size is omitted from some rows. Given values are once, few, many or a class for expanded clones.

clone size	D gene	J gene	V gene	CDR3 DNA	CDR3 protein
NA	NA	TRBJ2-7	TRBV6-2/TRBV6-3	TGTGCCAGCAGTCAAGACAGATACGAGCAGTACTTC	CASSQDRYEQYF
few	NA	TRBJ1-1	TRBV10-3	TGTGCCATCACCCCGGACAGTTTTACTGAAGCTTTCTTT	CAITPDSFTEAFF
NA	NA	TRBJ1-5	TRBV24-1	TGTGCCACCAGTGGACGTGGGAGGTCACAGCCCCAGCATTTT	CATSGRGRSQPQHF
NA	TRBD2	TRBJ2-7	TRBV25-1	TGTGCCAGCAGTGAATGGGGGGGAAAAGGAACCTACGAGCAGTACTTC	CASSEWGGKGTYEQYF
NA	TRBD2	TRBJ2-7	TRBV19	TGTGCCAGTAGTGGGACGACTAGCGGCTGGTACGAGCAGTACTTC	CASSGTTSGWYEQYF
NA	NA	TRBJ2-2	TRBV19	TGTGCCAGTAGTACGGACACACTCACCGGGGAGCTGTTTTTT	CASSTDTLTGELFF
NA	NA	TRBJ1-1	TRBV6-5	TGTGCCAGTAAATGGCTCGGGGACGGGGGCACTGAAGCTTTCTTT	CASKWLGDGGTEAFF
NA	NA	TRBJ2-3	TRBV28	TGTGCCAGCATTGGGTACTTGAGGGATACGCAGTATTTT	CASIGYLRDTQYF
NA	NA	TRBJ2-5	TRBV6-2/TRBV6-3	TGTGCCAGCAGTTACCCCTCCGAGGGGGGGCCGAAGACCCAGTACTTC	CASSYPSEGGPKTQYF
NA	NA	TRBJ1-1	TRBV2	TGTGCCAGCAGTGAACTATCCTCGAACACTGAAGCTTTCTTT	CASSELSSNTEAFF